The T cell receptor beta chain under discussion was sequenced for a study of response to subunit inactivated influenza vaccine. Germline CDR1 is SGHTA and CDR2 is FQGNSA. Between the trimmed V and J ends, which lost 1 base and 4 bases, there was a span of 11 bases. CDR3 length equals 14 residues. A few counts support this clonotype. Via MiXCR, TCRdb re-called the RT-PCR reads, giving one row per CDR3 protein. The sample has about 190,000 distinct CDR3 sequences, roughly an eighth seen once. The receptor's source is a man aged 50 to 60 who received an inactivated influenza vaccine. The specimen comprised CD8+ T cells sorted from PBMCs, sampled less than 6 days after vaccination. This chain connects TRBV7-2 to TRBJ2-7; D not resolved. The CDR3 sequence is CASSLVQASYEQYF. CDR3 nucleotides: TGTGCCAGCAGCTTAGTTCAGGCTTCTTACGAGCAGTACTTC.